This T cell receptor beta chain emerged from a study of T cell changes during pregnancy in multiple sclerosis. CDR1 and CDR2 (germline): GTSNPN, SVGIG (reference sequence). This CDR3 comprises 15 residues. Unmatched junction bases numbered 7, after V lost 3 bases and J lost 3 bases. Only in-frame clones appear in the TCRdb table, and some are missing; sequencing was by immunoSEQ multiplex PCR. The data hold fewer than 70,000 clones, with 80% to 95% observed a single time. The sequenced sample was peripheral blood, obtained in the second trimester of pregnancy. This receptor was taken from a female donor with multiple sclerosis, enrolled in a pregnancy study. J is TRBJ2-1 and V is TRBV30; 8 bases are a match to TRBD1. CDR3 DNA sequence: TGTGCCTGGAGGCCCACTGACAGGGGCTACAATGAGCAGTTCTTC. Translation: CAWRPTDRGYNEQFF.